The 25 T cell receptor beta chains below all came from one sample that was sequenced in a study of T cell repertoires in cytomegalovirus infection. Their cognate antigens are unknown. TCRdb re-called the reads through MiXCR, storing one row per CDR3 protein. Here the sample spans about 920,000 distinct CDR3 sequences, about a third being singletons. The starting material was cultured CD8+ T cells from PBMCs, obtained from culture after CMV antigen stimulation. The receptors derive from a human donor in good health (CMV status not recorded). Some clones in this sample may be carry-over from other donors' samples.

This chain links TRBV7-6 with TRBJ1-1; no reliable D call. The V and J ends lost 5 bases and 11 bases respectively, with 15 bases between them. Germline loops: CDR1 SGHVS, CDR2 FNYEAQ. The CDR3 is 12 amino acids. The CDR3 loop is CASSPTLGLAFF. DNA for the CDR3: TGTGCCAGCAGCCCTACCCTGGGATTGGCTTTCTTT.

V usage is TRBV7-6 and J usage is TRBJ1-5; TRBD1 matches at 12 bases. The junction had 5 bases not matched to a gene; V was cut back by 4 bases and J by 7 bases. The germline V gene encodes CDR1 SGHVS and CDR2 FNYEAQ. The CDR3 is made up of 15 amino acids. Written as DNA, the CDR3 is TGTGCCAGCAGCTCGGGACAGGGGGCCCGGCAGCCCCAGCATTTT. It is translated as CASSSGQGARQPQHF.

The rearrangement joins TRBV7-2 to TRBJ2-5, with 9 nucleotides matching TRBD1. This CDR3 is 15 amino acids long. Germline loops: CDR1 SGHTA, CDR2 FQGNSA. The ends lost 5 bases at V and 3 bases at J; junction bases unmatched: 7. The DNA of the CDR3 is TGTGCCAGCAGCCAAGGGACAGGGTGGGAAGAGACCCAGTACTTC. Protein product: CASSQGTGWEETQYF.

This clonotype was detected ten times or more. The genes are TRBV7-2 and TRBJ1-5; D is ambiguous. With 1 base removed from V and 1 base from J, the gap between germline ends came to 8 bases. Germline values: CDR1 SGHTA, CDR2 FQGNSA. This CDR3 has 15 residues. The CDR3 region is CASSLVARSNQPQHF. The CDR3 DNA reads TGTGCCAGCAGCTTAGTGGCAAGGAGCAATCAGCCCCAGCATTTT.

The count of this clonotype is one. The V and J genes are TRBV6-8 and TRBJ2-2; D ambiguous. Between the trimmed V and J ends, which lost 5 bases and 0 bases, there was a span of 10 bases. Germline-derived CDR1 and CDR2 are MNHGY and SAAAGT. The CDR3 length is 15 residues. This CDR3 is CASSQIDANTGELFF. CDR3 nucleotides: TGTGCCAGCAGTCAGATTGATGCGAACACCGGGGAGCTGTTTTTT.

This clonotype was counted many times. The V gene is TRBV7-6, the J gene TRBJ2-1; possibly TRBD1 for D (5 bases). Germline CDR1 and CDR2: SGHVS and FNYEAQ. V lost 2 bases, J lost 1 base, and 12 bases lay in between. CDR3 length: 16 amino acids. The CDR3 DNA reads as TGTGCCAGCAGCTTAACAGGTAGTTGGTCCTACAATGAGCAGTTCTTC. Translation gives CASSLTGSWSYNEQFF.

The chain recombines TRBV27 with TRBJ2-1, with no clear D. CDR3 length: 13 amino acids. The germline V and J ends were trimmed by 6 bases and 7 bases, with 13 bases remaining between them. The V gene's germline CDR1 is MNHEY and CDR2 SMNVEV (reference sequence). CDR3 residues: CASSPSSRNEQFF. Written as DNA, the CDR3 is TGTGCCAGCAGCCCCTCCTCTAGGAATGAGCAGTTCTTC.

The rearrangement uses TRBV5-4 and TRBJ2-3; possibly TRBD2 for D (5 bases). V was pared by 2 bases and J by 6 bases, with 16 bases between. CDR3 size: 15 residues. The germline V gene encodes CDR1 SGHNT and CDR2 YYREEE (reference sequence). This CDR3 is CASSFGWNGVDTQYF. The CDR3 region has the DNA TGTGCCAGCAGCTTCGGGTGGAACGGGGTGGATACGCAGTATTTT.

The chain uses TRBV7-3 and TRBJ2-3; D is undetermined. Germline assignment: CDR1 SGHTA and CDR2 FQGTGA. CDR3 length: 14 residues. The V gene lost 5 bases and the J gene lost 2 bases, with 11 bases spanning the gap. CDR3 nucleotide sequence: TGTGCCAGCAGCACCTACAGCAACACAGATACGCAGTATTTT. This sequence encodes CASSTYSNTDTQYF. Using reference TRBV7-3 and TRBJ2-3 for the parts outside the CDR3, the full variable domain is GAGVSQTPSNKVTEKGKYVELRCDPISGHTALYWYRQSLGQGPEFLIYFQGTGAADDSGLPNDRFFAVRPEGSVSTLKIQRTERGDSAVYLCASSTYSNTDTQYFGPGTRLTVL.

V and J are TRBV7-9 and TRBJ2-3; TRBD1 matches 9 bases. This CDR3 is built from 15 residues. Germline CDR1 SEHNR, CDR2 FQNEAQ (reference sequence). Losses at the gene ends were 6 bases for V and 2 bases for J; bases not matched to a gene: 6. The CDR3 sequence is CASSSGQGITDTQYF. The CDR3 DNA sequence: TGTGCCAGCAGTTCAGGACAGGGGATCACAGATACGCAGTATTTT.

This clonotype turned up a few times. The genes are TRBV7-9 and TRBJ2-2, with 8 bases lining up with TRBD1. The germline gives CDR1 SEHNR, CDR2 FQNEAQ (reference sequence). The CDR3 sequence is 16 residues long. With 4 bases clipped from V and 0 bases from J, the junction kept 4 bases outside the gene matches. CDR3 in DNA: TGTGCCAGCAGCTCAACAGGGGGAACGAACACCGGGGAGCTGTTTTTT. Residues: CASSSTGGTNTGELFF.

V is TRBV10-3 and J is TRBJ1-6; the match to TRBD1 covers 8 bases. J lost 5 bases, V lost 3 bases, and 3 bases had no gene match. This CDR3 region has 15 residues. CDR1 and CDR2 from the germline V gene are ENHRY and SYGVKD. CDR3 amino acids: CAISEGQGDNSPLHF. The CDR3 DNA reads as TGTGCCATCAGTGAAGGACAGGGAGATAATTCACCCCTCCACTTT.

Of note for this clonotype: A read error may account for a junction end that differs from germline. The chain has TRBV7-6 and TRBJ2-3; D possibly corresponds to TRBD2 (5 bases). Germline loops: CDR1 SGHVS, CDR2 FNYEAQ. The length of the CDR3 is 16 residues. The CDR3 nucleotides are TGTGTCAGCAGCTCGGGGTACTCTCCCAGCACAGATACGCAGTATTTT. This encodes CVSSSGYSPSTDTQYF.

This clonotype came up a few times. The chain links TRBV7-9 to TRBJ1-6; TRBD1 matches at 10 bases. Looked up from germline, CDR1 is SEHNR and CDR2 is FQNEAQ (reference sequence). Germline trimming cut 4 bases from V and 13 bases from J; bases unmatched to any gene: 13. The CDR3 spans 16 residues. The CDR3 bases are TGTGCCAGCAGCTCCAACCGGGACAGGGGTATCTCTCCCCTCCACTTT. As protein: CASSSNRDRGISPLHF.

This clonotype was recorded at least ten times. This chain joins TRBV7-6 and TRBJ2-6, with 8 bases fitting TRBD2. Germline CDR1 SGHVS, CDR2 FNYEAQ. This CDR3 has 20 amino acids. Trimming removed 8 bases from V and 5 bases from J; junction bases left unmatched: 23. CDR3 nucleotides: TGTGCCAGCCACGGCCTCTCTGGTGGGGCCGGGGGGGATAGGGCCAACGTCCTGACTTTC. It codes for CASHGLSGGAGGDRANVLTF. The full variable domain, rest sourced from reference TRBV7-6 and TRBJ2-6, is GAGVSQSPRYKVTKRGQDVALRCDPISGHVSLYWYRQALGQGPEFLTYFNYEAQQDKSGLPNDRFSAERPEGSISTLTIQRTEQRDSAMYRCASHGLSGGAGGDRANVLTFGAGSRLTVL.

V gene TRBV29-1 combines with J gene TRBJ2-3, with 9 bases aligning to TRBD1. CDR3 length: 15 residues. Germline V gene data show CDR1 as SQVTM and CDR2 as ANQGSEA. The V and J ends lost 6 bases and 5 bases, in that order; junction bases with no gene match: 12. In DNA form, the CDR3 reads TGCAGCGTGGGGGAGACAGGGGGTTATGGAGATACGCAGTATTTT. This sequence encodes CSVGETGGYGDTQYF.

This clonotype was counted between two and nine times. CDR3 nucleotide sequence: TGTGCCACCAGTGATTTAAGGCAGCCTAATCAGCCCCAGCATTTT. Translating it yields CATSDLRQPNQPQHF. The chain links TRBV24-1 to TRBJ1-5, with D uncertain. This CDR3 spans 15 amino acids. The V gene lost 1 base and the J gene lost 4 bases, with 10 bases spanning the gap. Germline CDR1 is KGHDR and CDR2 is SFDVKD.

This clonotype was seen more than once but under ten times. V usage is TRBV18 and J usage is TRBJ1-1; no reliable D call. The germline V gene has CDR1 KGHSH and CDR2 LQKENI. The length of the CDR3 is 15 residues. Between the trimmed V and J ends, which lost 2 bases and 1 base, there was a span of 11 bases. The CDR3 loop is CASSPSPIRNTEAFF. CDR3 DNA: TGTGCCAGCTCACCATCCCCGATCAGGAACACTGAAGCTTTCTTT. Full variable domain (rest looked up from reference TRBV18 and TRBJ1-1): NAGVMQNPRHLVRRRGQEARLRCSPMKGHSHVYWYRQLPEEGLKFMVYLQKENIIDESGMPKERFSAEFPKEGPSILRIQQVVRGDSAAYFCASSPSPIRNTEAFFGQGTRLTVV.

Comments on this clonotype: An end of the junction does not agree with germline; a read error may underlie this. The chain carries TRBV9 and TRBJ2-7; TRBD2 might be the D (7 bases). Germline V gene data show CDR1 as SGDLS and CDR2 as YYNGEE. The CDR3 loop spans 14 amino acids. The CDR3 nucleotides are TGTGCCCGCAGCCTCGGGGGAGGGGGCTACGAGCAGTACTTC. As protein: CARSLGGGGYEQYF.

This clonotype was seen more than once but under ten times. The J gene is TRBJ1-1, the V gene TRBV7-9; D call uncertain. The V end lost 4 bases, the J end lost 5 bases, and 17 bases lay between the germline ends. The CDR3 spans 15 residues. The germline V gene encodes CDR1 SEHNR and CDR2 FQNEAQ (reference sequence). The CDR3 region has the DNA TGTGCCAGCAGCTCTCCAGACCCACGGTGGACTGAAGCTTTCTTT. Translating it yields CASSSPDPRWTEAFF.

The chain links TRBV27 to TRBJ2-5, with 12 bases identical to TRBD1. CDR3 length: 15 amino acids. Germline assignment: CDR1 MNHEY and CDR2 SMNVEV (reference sequence). The V gene end was trimmed by 4 bases and the J gene end by 5 bases; junction bases not matched to a gene: 5. CDR3 DNA sequence: TGTGCCAGCAGTTCCGGGACAGGGGGCATGGAGACCCAGTACTTC. Translating gives CASSSGTGGMETQYF.

This clonotype turned up a few times. The rearrangement links TRBV6-2 or TRBV6-3 to TRBJ2-1, with 10 bases aligning to TRBD1. The V segment lost 6 bases and the J segment 8 bases; nucleotides outside the gene matches: 10. Germline V gene lookup returns CDR1 MNHEY and CDR2 SVGEGT. This CDR3 has 15 residues. The CDR3 sequence is CASSYRTGGFDEQFF. The CDR3 DNA sequence: TGTGCCAGCAGCTACCGGACAGGGGGTTTCGATGAGCAGTTCTTC.

The chain joins TRBV27 to TRBJ1-2; TRBD1 agrees at 9 bases. CDR1 and CDR2 (germline): MNHEY, SMNVEV (reference sequence). This CDR3 is built from 15 residues. Unmatched junction bases numbered 13, after V lost 6 bases and J lost 8 bases. The CDR3 spells CASSYTHRGLWGYTF. The CDR3 coding sequence is TGTGCCAGCAGCTACACGCACAGGGGGCTATGGGGCTACACCTTC.

This sequence joins TRBV11-2 and TRBJ1-3, with D maybe TRBD1 (5 bases). The CDR3 extends over 17 amino acids. From germline, CDR1 is SGHAT and CDR2 FQNNGV. The V and J ends lost 5 bases and 0 bases respectively, with 17 bases between them. Here the CDR3 DNA reads TGTGCCAGCAGCCCGACCTCAGGGTTCAGCTCTGGAAACACCATATATTTT. Translating it yields CASSPTSGFSSGNTIYF.

This clonotype was counted many times. The rearrangement joins TRBV7-9 to TRBJ2-1; D not resolved. The CDR3 loop spans 14 amino acids. Germline V CDR1 and CDR2: SEHNR, FQNEAQ (reference sequence). Trimming took 4 bases from V and 3 from J, leaving 10 bases between them. For the CDR3, the DNA is TGTGCCAGCAGCTCAGATAAAAACTACAATGAGCAGTTCTTC. Residues: CASSSDKNYNEQFF. Combining the CDR3 with reference TRBV7-9 and TRBJ2-1 gives the whole variable domain DTGVSQNPRHKITKRGQNVTFRCDPISEHNRLYWYRQTLGQGPEFLTYFQNEAQLEKSRLLSDRFSAERPKGSFSTLEIQRTEQGDSAMYLCASSSDKNYNEQFFGPGTRLTVL.